These 7 T cell receptor beta chains share one sample of origin, sequenced in a study of CD8 T cells in Susac syndrome. Random hexamers were used to reverse transcribe roughly 0.45 to 1 ug of RNA. TCRdb re-called the immunoSEQ multiplex PCR reads through MiXCR, storing one row per CDR3 protein. The data contain 150,000 to 200,000 distinct CDR3 sequences, 80% to 95% of them singletons. The sequencing input was CD4+ T cells from PBMCs. The receptors stem from a human donor in good health.

The CDR3 here is CASTGTGDETQYF. In DNA, the CDR3 is TGTGCCAGCACCGGGACAGGGGATGAGACCCAGTACTTC. This chain connects TRBV2 to TRBJ2-5; TRBD1 agrees at 10 bases. Germline assignment: CDR1 SNHLY and CDR2 FYNNEI. V dropped 7 bases and J dropped 5; count of bases not matched to a gene: 4. The CDR3 spans 13 residues.

V is TRBV20-1 and J is TRBJ2-3; TRBD1 is a possible D gene (5 bases). This CDR3 is built from 17 residues. CDR1 is DFQATT and CDR2 is SNEGSKA in the germline V gene (reference sequence). Between the trimmed V and J ends, which lost 3 bases and 3 bases, there was a span of 22 bases. CDR3 DNA: TGCAGTGCTAGTTTCGGCGGCAGGGCCCTCGGAACAGATACGCAGTATTTT. Translated: CSASFGGRALGTDTQYF.

As to this clonotype: The junction and the germline gene differ at one end; a read error may be behind it. This rearrangement joins TRBV2 to TRBJ2-6; D is perhaps TRBD1 (5 bases). Germline loops: CDR1 SNHLY, CDR2 FYNNEI. The CDR3 consists of 14 residues. In nucleotides, the CDR3 is TGTACCAGTCTACAGGTTTCTGGGGCCAACGTCCTGACTTTC. This gives the protein CTSLQVSGANVLTF.

This rearrangement joins TRBV3-1 to TRBJ2-1; no definite D call. The CDR3 has 12 amino acids. V dropped 4 bases and J dropped 9 bases, with 10 bases sitting between them. The V gene's germline CDR1 is LGHDT and CDR2 YNNKEL (reference sequence). CDR3 DNA sequence: TGTGCCAGCAGCCTCCCTAAAAGTGAGCAGTTCTTC. It is translated as CASSLPKSEQFF.

CDR3 region: CASSDTTSGTDTQYF. CDR3 DNA sequence: TGTGCCAGTAGTGACACCACCAGCGGCACAGATACGCAGTATTTT. The J gene is TRBJ2-3, the V gene TRBV19; D remains unclear. CDR3 size: 15 residues. Trimming removed 5 bases from V and 1 base from J, with 13 bases in between. The germline V gene has CDR1 LNHDA and CDR2 SQIVND (reference sequence).

The chain carries TRBV12-3 or TRBV12-4 and TRBJ1-5, with D perhaps matching TRBD1 (5 bases). This CDR3 spans 15 amino acids. The V and J ends lost 1 base and 7 bases respectively, with 14 bases between them. CDR3 sequence reads: CASSLGVAGSQPQHF. The CDR3 DNA reads TGTGCCAGCAGTTTAGGGGTTGCAGGGTCGCAGCCCCAGCATTTT.

The chain couples TRBV20-1 to TRBJ1-4; D might be TRBD1 (6 bases). CDR3 length equals 12 residues. In germline, CDR1 is DFQATT, CDR2 SNEGSKA (reference sequence). V was clipped by 5 bases and J by 8 bases, with 12 bases between them. Here the CDR3 reads CSASQGREKLFF. CDR3 DNA: TGCAGTGCTTCACAGGGCCGGGAAAAACTGTTTTTT.